This T cell receptor beta chain was profiled in a study of a mutant IDH1 vaccine in newly diagnosed glioma. Across the whole study: Treated patients had a mean age of around 39 years and a sex split that was roughly 60% male and around 38% female. Patients were pretreated with radiotherapy, temozolomide, or both, mostly both.

Time point indicated: baseline, week 1 (first vaccination visit). Treatment meaning: pre-vaccination baseline after standard-of-care therapy. Assay: immunoSEQ multiplex PCR; the TCRdb copy retains only in-frame clones and omits some. Among approximately 88,000 clones listed, roughly 78% were seen once. V gave up 5 bases and J gave up 0 bases, with 17 bases separating them. This CDR3 region has 17 residues. Germline CDR1 is ENHRY and CDR2 is SYGVKD. Study conclusions and caveats: There were vaccine-induced immune responses in roughly 95% of the patients.

As for this clone: Its cognate antigen is unknown.

The receptor was derived from a man aged 40-55 years with glioma. The source was PBMCs, collected from a glioma patient treated with radiotherapy, temozolomide or both. V and J are TRBV10-3 and TRBJ2-1; a weak D match, TRBD2 (5 bases). CDR3 loop: CAISSTPAGDSYNEQFF. CDR3 coding DNA: TGTGCCATCAGTTCTACCCCGGCCGGGGACTCCTACAATGAGCAGTTCTTC.